This is a list of T cell receptor beta chains from one sample in a study of blood T cell repertoires in COVID-19. Sequencing was performed with immunoSEQ multiplex PCR; in TCRdb, only in-frame clones are kept and a portion is missing. The sample consists of approximately 170,000 clones, around 82% of them appearing once. The sample consisted of peripheral blood. These receptors came from a woman over 75 with active or convalescent COVID-19. Each CDR3 is given with its conserved first and last residue. The D gene is left open where the match is weak. Expanded clones are given a class, and other clones once, few, many or no size at all.

clone_size: .
v_call: TRBV11-3
j_call: TRBJ2-3
d_call: .
cdr3_nt: TGTGCCAGCAGCCCCGGAGGAAGTGGATCGGATACGCAGTATTTT
cdr3_aa: CASSPGGSGSDTQYF

clone_size: many
v_call: TRBV5-4
j_call: TRBJ2-7
d_call: TRBD2
cdr3_nt: TGTGCCAGCAGCTTATGGACTAGCGGGATCAACGAGCAGTACTTC
cdr3_aa: CASSLWTSGINEQYF

clone_size: .
v_call: TRBV6-4
j_call: TRBJ2-1
d_call: TRBD2
cdr3_nt: TGTGCCAGCAGTGAACGGACTAGCGGTTACAATGAGCAGTTCTTC
cdr3_aa: CASSERTSGYNEQFF

clone_size: .
v_call: TRBV3-1/TRBV3-2
j_call: TRBJ2-1
d_call: TRBD2
cdr3_nt: TGTGCCAGCAGCCAACTCGATCCGGGACTAGCGGGAGGTGAGCAGTTCTTC
cdr3_aa: CASSQLDPGLAGGEQFF

clone_size: .
v_call: TRBV7-8
j_call: TRBJ2-3
d_call: .
cdr3_nt: TGTGCCAGCAGCCCATCCAGGGTTACAGATACGCAGTATTTT
cdr3_aa: CASSPSRVTDTQYF

clone_size: .
v_call: TRBV30
j_call: TRBJ1-4
d_call: .
cdr3_nt: TGTGCCTGTCCTCGGGCAACTAATGAAAAACTGTTTTTT
cdr3_aa: CACPRATNEKLFF

clone_size: .
v_call: TRBV25-1
j_call: TRBJ2-2
d_call: TRBD1
cdr3_nt: TGTGCCAGCAGGGGGGACAGGGGGTCCGGGGAGCTGTTTTTT
cdr3_aa: CASRGDRGSGELFF

clone_size: few
v_call: TRBV5-1
j_call: TRBJ1-1
d_call: TRBD1
cdr3_nt: TGCGCCAGCAGCCTTACCGGGACAGCGAACACTGAAGCTTTCTTT
cdr3_aa: CASSLTGTANTEAFF

clone_size: .
v_call: TRBV15
j_call: TRBJ2-7
d_call: TRBD2
cdr3_nt: TGTGCCACCAGCAGAGATCCGTCGGGACTAGCGGGAGGAGCGGGGTCCTACGAGCAGTACTTC
cdr3_aa: CATSRDPSGLAGGAGSYEQYF

clone_size: .
v_call: TRBV6-5
j_call: TRBJ1-6
d_call: TRBD1
cdr3_nt: TGTGCCAGCAGGACGACAGGGACCTCACCCCTCCACTTT
cdr3_aa: CASRTTGTSPLHF

clone_size: few
v_call: TRBV3-1/TRBV3-2
j_call: TRBJ2-5
d_call: TRBD2
cdr3_nt: TGTGCCAGCAGCCGGGACTACGCGGAGACCCAGTACTTC
cdr3_aa: CASSRDYAETQYF

clone_size: few
v_call: TRBV7-3
j_call: TRBJ1-6
d_call: .
cdr3_nt: TGTGCCAGCAGCTTAAGGTCAGGACAGAATTCACCCCTCCACTTT
cdr3_aa: CASSLRSGQNSPLHF

clone_size: .
v_call: TRBV9
j_call: TRBJ1-4
d_call: .
cdr3_nt: TGTGCCAGCAGCGCGGAGGGGAGGGTGGCTAATGAAAAACTGTTTTTT
cdr3_aa: CASSAEGRVANEKLFF

clone_size: .
v_call: TRBV5-8
j_call: TRBJ1-2
d_call: TRBD1
cdr3_nt: TGTGCCAGCAGCTTGTTCCAGGGGGCCAGCGGCTACACCTTC
cdr3_aa: CASSLFQGASGYTF

clone_size: .
v_call: TRBV9
j_call: TRBJ1-4
d_call: .
cdr3_nt: TGTGCCAGCAGCCCCTGGGCCGCGGAGGGAGAAAAACTGTTTTTT
cdr3_aa: CASSPWAAEGEKLFF

clone_size: .
v_call: TRBV3-1/TRBV3-2
j_call: TRBJ2-1
d_call: TRBD2
cdr3_nt: TGTGCCAGCAGCCAAGATGCTGGGACTAGCGGGATGGGGTCCTACAATGAGCAGTTCTTC
cdr3_aa: CASSQDAGTSGMGSYNEQFF

clone_size: .
v_call: TRBV21-1
j_call: TRBJ1-5
d_call: .
cdr3_nt: TGTGCCAGCAGCCGGGGACAGGGGAGGTGGCCCCAGCATTTT
cdr3_aa: CASSRGQGRWPQHF

clone_size: .
v_call: TRBV19
j_call: TRBJ2-1
d_call: TRBD2
cdr3_nt: TGTGCCAGTAGTCCTCACGGAGGGCTAGCGGGGGGCAATGAGCAGTTCTTC
cdr3_aa: CASSPHGGLAGGNEQFF

clone_size: .
v_call: TRBV7-2
j_call: TRBJ2-7
d_call: .
cdr3_nt: TGTGCCAGCAGCTTAGTTTCTAGCAGCGGATCCTCCTACGAGCAGTACTTC
cdr3_aa: CASSLVSSSGSSYEQYF

clone_size: .
v_call: TRBV7-9
j_call: TRBJ1-1
d_call: .
cdr3_nt: TGTGCCAGCAGCTTAGCAAGCGGTGGCACTGAAGCTTTCTTT
cdr3_aa: CASSLASGGTEAFF

clone_size: .
v_call: TRBV6-1
j_call: TRBJ2-3
d_call: TRBD2
cdr3_nt: TGTGCCAGCAGTGAAGCCTTAGCGGGAGCAAGCACAGATACGCAGTATTTT
cdr3_aa: CASSEALAGASTDTQYF

clone_size: .
v_call: TRBV24-1
j_call: TRBJ1-5
d_call: TRBD1
cdr3_nt: TGTGCCACCAGTGGGACAGGTGGAAATCAGCCCCAGCATTTT
cdr3_aa: CATSGTGGNQPQHF

clone_size: .
v_call: TRBV3-1/TRBV3-2
j_call: TRBJ2-7
d_call: TRBD1
cdr3_nt: TGTGCCAGCAGCCAAGGGACAGGGACCCTTTACTTC
cdr3_aa: CASSQGTGTLYF

clone_size: .
v_call: TRBV7-3
j_call: TRBJ2-7
d_call: TRBD1
cdr3_nt: TGTGCCAGCAGCTTAACAGGGGGCGGCTACGAGCAGTACTTC
cdr3_aa: CASSLTGGGYEQYF

clone_size: .
v_call: TRBV7-9
j_call: TRBJ2-5
d_call: TRBD2
cdr3_nt: TGTGCCAGCAGCTCCGGACTAGCGGGAGTCAAAGAGACCCAGTACTTC
cdr3_aa: CASSSGLAGVKETQYF

clone_size: .
v_call: TRBV27
j_call: TRBJ2-5
d_call: .
cdr3_nt: TGTGCCAGCAGTAACGGGCAAGAGACCCAGTACTTC
cdr3_aa: CASSNGQETQYF

clone_size: .
v_call: TRBV3-1/TRBV3-2
j_call: TRBJ1-1
d_call: .
cdr3_nt: TGTGCCAGCAGACACCATACTGCCGGCGGTACTGAAGCTTTCTTT
cdr3_aa: CASRHHTAGGTEAFF

clone_size: .
v_call: TRBV2
j_call: TRBJ1-1
d_call: TRBD1
cdr3_nt: TGTGCCAGCAGCCCAACCCCGACAGGGGTCACTGAAGCTTTCTTT
cdr3_aa: CASSPTPTGVTEAFF

clone_size: .
v_call: TRBV9
j_call: TRBJ1-1
d_call: .
cdr3_nt: TGTGCCAGCAGCGGACAGATAGGCACTGAAGCTTTCTTT
cdr3_aa: CASSGQIGTEAFF

clone_size: once
v_call: TRBV5-4
j_call: TRBJ1-1
d_call: TRBD1
cdr3_nt: TGTGCCAGCAGCATTCAGGGGGGGAACACTGAAGCTTTCTTT
cdr3_aa: CASSIQGGNTEAFF

clone_size: .
v_call: TRBV2
j_call: TRBJ2-2
d_call: TRBD2
cdr3_nt: TGTGCCAGCAGTGTCCTAGCGGGAGACACCGGGGAGCTGTTTTTT
cdr3_aa: CASSVLAGDTGELFF

clone_size: .
v_call: TRBV28
j_call: TRBJ1-2
d_call: TRBD1
cdr3_nt: TGTGCCAGCAGTTCCCCAACCGGGACAGGGTTGGATGGCTACACCTTC
cdr3_aa: CASSSPTGTGLDGYTF

clone_size: .
v_call: TRBV10-2
j_call: TRBJ1-5
d_call: TRBD1
cdr3_nt: TGCGCCAGCAGCTGGGACAGGGAGGGTCAGCCCCAGCATTTT
cdr3_aa: CASSWDREGQPQHF

clone_size: .
v_call: TRBV19
j_call: TRBJ1-6
d_call: .
cdr3_nt: TGTGCCAGTAGCCCCGGTGGGGGGGCCGGTTCACCCCTCCACTTT
cdr3_aa: CASSPGGGAGSPLHF

clone_size: .
v_call: TRBV28
j_call: TRBJ2-3
d_call: .
cdr3_nt: TGTGCCAGCAGTCCCCATAGCGACGGAACAGATACGCAGTATTTT
cdr3_aa: CASSPHSDGTDTQYF

clone_size: few
v_call: TRBV14
j_call: TRBJ1-2
d_call: TRBD1
cdr3_nt: TGTGCCAGCAGCCAGGAAGACAGGGGAAGCTATGGCTACACCTTC
cdr3_aa: CASSQEDRGSYGYTF

clone_size: .
v_call: TRBV5-1
j_call: TRBJ2-5
d_call: .
cdr3_nt: TGCGCCAGCGCGAGGACAGCATCCCAAGAGACCCAGTACTTC
cdr3_aa: CASARTASQETQYF

clone_size: .
v_call: TRBV5-1
j_call: TRBJ1-6
d_call: .
cdr3_nt: TGCGCCAGCAGCTTGGACGTCCCCCCGGGACCCCTCCACTTT
cdr3_aa: CASSLDVPPGPLHF

clone_size: .
v_call: TRBV19
j_call: TRBJ2-3
d_call: TRBD2
cdr3_nt: TGTGCCAGTAGTCCAGGACTAGCGGGAGGTGCAGATACGCAGTATTTT
cdr3_aa: CASSPGLAGGADTQYF

clone_size: few
v_call: TRBV9
j_call: TRBJ1-1
d_call: .
cdr3_nt: TGTGCCAGCAGCGTAAGCGGGGAACACACTGAAGCTTTCTTT
cdr3_aa: CASSVSGEHTEAFF

clone_size: .
v_call: TRBV3-1/TRBV3-2
j_call: TRBJ1-1
d_call: TRBD1
cdr3_nt: TGTGCCAGCAGCCAAGTTTCCAGGGGGACTGAAGCTTTCTTT
cdr3_aa: CASSQVSRGTEAFF